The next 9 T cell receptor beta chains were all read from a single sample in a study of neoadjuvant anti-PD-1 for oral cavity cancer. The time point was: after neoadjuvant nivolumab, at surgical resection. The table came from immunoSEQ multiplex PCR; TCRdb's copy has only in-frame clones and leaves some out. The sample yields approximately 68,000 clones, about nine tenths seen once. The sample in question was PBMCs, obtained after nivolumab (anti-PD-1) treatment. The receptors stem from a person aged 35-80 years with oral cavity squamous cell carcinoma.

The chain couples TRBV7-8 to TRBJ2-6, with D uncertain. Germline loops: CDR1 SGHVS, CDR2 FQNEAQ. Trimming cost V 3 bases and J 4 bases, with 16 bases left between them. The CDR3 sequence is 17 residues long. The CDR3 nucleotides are TGTGCCAGCAGCTTTCTGAACATTGGCTCGGGGGCCAACGTCCTGACTTTC. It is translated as CASSFLNIGSGANVLTF.

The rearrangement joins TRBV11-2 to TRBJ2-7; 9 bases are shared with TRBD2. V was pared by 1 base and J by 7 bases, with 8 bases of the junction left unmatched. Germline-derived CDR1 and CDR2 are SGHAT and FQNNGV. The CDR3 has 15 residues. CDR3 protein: CASSLGSAGGREQYF. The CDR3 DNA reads TGTGCCAGCAGCTTAGGGTCAGCGGGAGGTCGGGAGCAGTACTTC.

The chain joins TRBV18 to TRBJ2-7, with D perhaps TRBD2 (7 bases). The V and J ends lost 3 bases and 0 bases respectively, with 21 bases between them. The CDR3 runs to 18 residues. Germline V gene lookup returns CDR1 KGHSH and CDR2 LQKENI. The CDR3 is CASSPAPSGRGLSYEQYF. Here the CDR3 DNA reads TGTGCCAGCTCACCGGCGCCTTCGGGGCGGGGGCTCTCCTACGAGCAGTACTTC.

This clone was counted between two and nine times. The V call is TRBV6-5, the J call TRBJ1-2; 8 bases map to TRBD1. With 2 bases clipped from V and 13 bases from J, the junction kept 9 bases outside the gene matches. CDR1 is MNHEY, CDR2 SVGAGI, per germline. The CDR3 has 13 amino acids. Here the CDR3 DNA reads TGTGCCAGCAGTTACGAGGGACAGGCCGGTACCACCTTC. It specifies CASSYEGQAGTTF.

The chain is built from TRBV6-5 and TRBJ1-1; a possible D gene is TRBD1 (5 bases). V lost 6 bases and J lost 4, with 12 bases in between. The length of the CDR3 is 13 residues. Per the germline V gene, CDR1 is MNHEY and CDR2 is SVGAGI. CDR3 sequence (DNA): TGTGCCAGCAGGCGGACGGGGACCACTGAAGCTTTCTTT. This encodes CASRRTGTTEAFF.

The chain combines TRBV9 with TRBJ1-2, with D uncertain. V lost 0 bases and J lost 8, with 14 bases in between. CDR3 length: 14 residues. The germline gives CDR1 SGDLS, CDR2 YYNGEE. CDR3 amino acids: CASSVVAGPYGYTF. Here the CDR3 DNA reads TGTGCCAGCAGCGTAGTAGCCGGGCCCTACGGCTACACCTTC. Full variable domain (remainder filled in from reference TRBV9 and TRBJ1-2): DSGVTQTPKHLITATGQRVTLRCSPRSGDLSVYWYQQSLDQGLQFLIQYYNGEERAKGNILERFSAQQFPDLHSELNLSSLELGDSALYFCASSVVAGPYGYTFGSGTRLTVV.

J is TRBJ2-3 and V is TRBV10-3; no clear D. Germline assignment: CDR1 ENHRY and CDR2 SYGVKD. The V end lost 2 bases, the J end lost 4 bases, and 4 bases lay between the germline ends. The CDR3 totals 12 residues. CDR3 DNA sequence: TGTGCCATCAGTGAGGTTGCAGATACGCAGTATTTT. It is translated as CAISEVADTQYF.

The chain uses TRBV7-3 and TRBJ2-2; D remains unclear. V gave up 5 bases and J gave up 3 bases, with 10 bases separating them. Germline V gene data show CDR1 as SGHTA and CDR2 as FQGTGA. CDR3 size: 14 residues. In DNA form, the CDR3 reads TGTGCCAGCAGCCCACACCAGGACACCGGGGAGCTGTTTTTT. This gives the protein CASSPHQDTGELFF.

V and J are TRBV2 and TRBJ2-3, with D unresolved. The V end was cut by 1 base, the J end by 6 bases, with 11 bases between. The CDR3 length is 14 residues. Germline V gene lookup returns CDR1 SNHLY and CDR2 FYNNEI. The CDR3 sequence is CASSEGTVADTQYF. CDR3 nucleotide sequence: TGTGCCAGCAGTGAAGGGACGGTTGCGGATACGCAGTATTTT.